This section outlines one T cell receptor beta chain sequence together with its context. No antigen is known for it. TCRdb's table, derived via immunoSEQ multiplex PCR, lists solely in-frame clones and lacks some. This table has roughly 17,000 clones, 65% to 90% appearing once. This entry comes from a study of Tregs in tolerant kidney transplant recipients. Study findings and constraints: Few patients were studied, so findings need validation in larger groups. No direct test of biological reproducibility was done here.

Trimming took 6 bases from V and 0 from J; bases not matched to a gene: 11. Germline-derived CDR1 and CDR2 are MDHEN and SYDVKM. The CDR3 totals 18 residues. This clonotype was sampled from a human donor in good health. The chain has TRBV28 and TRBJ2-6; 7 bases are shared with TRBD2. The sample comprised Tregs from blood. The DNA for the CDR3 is TGTGCCAGCAGGTCCACCCTAGCGGAAGACTCTGGGGCCAACGTCCTGACTTTC. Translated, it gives CASRSTLAEDSGANVLTF.